This T cell receptor beta chain was recorded in a study of chemoradiotherapy in HPV16-positive cancers. This clone was seen only once. The repertoire was sequenced with immunoSEQ multiplex PCR; TCRdb's copy has only in-frame clones and lacks some. The data show 9,500 to 11,000 clones, around 68% seen once. Sampling was conducted from a patient who underwent chemoradiotherapy. This receptor was identified in a human donor with HPV-associated anogenital cancer.

The CDR3 sequence is CASSQEPGRTDTQYF. Written as DNA, the CDR3 is TGCGCCAGCAGCCAAGAGCCCGGGAGGACAGATACGCAGTATTTT. The V gene is TRBV4-3, the J gene TRBJ2-3, with 7 bases matching TRBD2. CDR1 is LGHNA and CDR2 is YSLEER in the germline V gene. Trimming took 0 bases from V and 3 from J; bases not matched to a gene: 3. The CDR3 has 15 amino acids.